Listed below are T cell receptor beta chains from one sample, sequenced in a study of T-cell reconstitution after alpha-beta-depleted transplantation in children. TCRdb redid the calling of the PCR reads with MiXCR, one entry per CDR3 protein. The data show more than 450,000 distinct CDR3 sequences, with approximately 16% seen just once and 2.5% to 3.5% held by the top ten. The sequencing here drew on PBMCs from the stem cell graft donor, taken from the stem cell graft. These receptors were taken from a human donor who donated a stem cell graft to a child with acute lymphoblastic leukemia. Both conserved end residues are part of each CDR3. D genes are given only for firm matches. The listing skips clone size in some rows; elsewhere it reads once, few, many or a size class.

D	V	size	J	DNA	CDR3
TRBD1	TRBV20-1	few	TRBJ2-5	TGCAGTTTCCGGGACAGGGGGAAAGAGACCCAGTACTTC	CSFRDRGKETQYF
NA	TRBV14	NA	TRBJ1-1	TGTGCCAGCAGCCAGGGGCCAGGACGGACGAACACTGAAGCTTTCTTT	CASSQGPGRTNTEAFF
NA	TRBV5-1	few	TRBJ2-1	TGCGCCAGCAGCTTAGTTTCCAGGCTCGATGAGCAGTTCTTC	CASSLVSRLDEQFF
TRBD2	TRBV5-1	few	TRBJ2-1	TGCGCCAGCAGCTTGTTGAGTGTCGGGGCGGGAGGCCACGCTGCACAGTTCTTC	CASSLLSVGAGGHAAQFF
NA	TRBV13	few	TRBJ2-7	TGTGCCAGCAGCTTATTCCCCGGGGGCGAGCAGTACTTC	CASSLFPGGEQYF
NA	TRBV5-1	many	TRBJ1-1	TGCGCCAGCACCATCTTCGGGGGGCTCGGTACTGAAGCTTTCTTT	CASTIFGGLGTEAFF
NA	TRBV10-3	few	TRBJ2-7	TGTGCCACCCGGGACATCCACTCCTACGAGCAGTACTTC	CATRDIHSYEQYF
NA	TRBV7-8	few	TRBJ2-3	TGTGCCAGCAGCTTAGAGACAGGCACAGATACGCAGTATTTT	CASSLETGTDTQYF
NA	TRBV11-2	NA	TRBJ1-1	TGTGCCAGCAGCTCTCAGACGGGCCGAGGCACTGAAGCTTTCTTT	CASSSQTGRGTEAFF
NA	TRBV15	few	TRBJ1-4	TGTGCCACCAGCAGAGATTCGCCAGAACTTAATGAAAAACTGTTTTTT	CATSRDSPELNEKLFF
TRBD1	TRBV27	NA	TRBJ2-2	TGTGCCAGCAGTCTTCGGGGGACAGGGTTTCTCGGGGAGCTGTTTTTT	CASSLRGTGFLGELFF
NA	TRBV5-5	few	TRBJ1-2	TGTGCCAGCAGCGGGGGGGACTCTTACCTCCTCAGCTATGGCTACACCTTC	CASSGGDSYLLSYGYTF
NA	TRBV20-1	NA	TRBJ2-7	TGCAGTGCCAACGGGCGAGCCTACGAGCAGTACTTC	CSANGRAYEQYF
TRBD1	TRBV12-3/TRBV12-4	few	TRBJ2-5	TGTGCCAGCAGTTTAGCTTTCGGACAGGGGGAGACCCAGTACTTC	CASSLAFGQGETQYF
NA	TRBV19	few	TRBJ1-5	TGTGCCAGTAGTCTAGGACAAGGAAGGCCCCAGCATTTT	CASSLGQGRPQHF
TRBD2	TRBV27	few	TRBJ2-5	TGTGCCAGCAGTTTATCGGGGGTATCGACTAGCGGGAGGTCAGAGACCCAGTACTTC	CASSLSGVSTSGRSETQYF
NA	TRBV14	NA	TRBJ1-2	TGTGCCAGCAGCCATGGTGGGGGCTACACCTTC	CASSHGGGYTF
NA	TRBV7-8	NA	TRBJ2-2	TGTGCCAGCAGCTTAGACGCAATTAACACCGGGGAGCTGTTTTTT	CASSLDAINTGELFF
TRBD1	TRBV6-1	NA	TRBJ1-1	TGTGCCAGCAGTCTGGGACAGGGGTGGTGGAACACTGAAGCTTTCTTT	CASSLGQGWWNTEAFF
TRBD2	TRBV19	few	TRBJ2-1	TGTGCCAGTAGTATAGGTGGCGGGACTAGCCGAATCGATGAGCAGTTCTTC	CASSIGGGTSRIDEQFF
TRBD2	TRBV14	NA	TRBJ2-3	TGTGCCAGCAGCTCTCGCGGGAGGGTCACAGATACGCAGTATTTT	CASSSRGRVTDTQYF
NA	TRBV9	NA	TRBJ2-1	TGTGCCAGCAGCGTAGTAGGGGGGGGAGTGTCAAATGAGCAGTTCTTC	CASSVVGGGVSNEQFF
TRBD2	TRBV5-1	NA	TRBJ2-1	TGCGCCAGCAGCTTGGCCGTAGCGGGAGGACGCCCTGAGCAGTTCTTC	CASSLAVAGGRPEQFF
NA	TRBV3-1	few	TRBJ1-1	TGTGCCAGCAGCCAAGGTCTGACGTGGACTGAAGCTTTCTTT	CASSQGLTWTEAFF
TRBD2	TRBV11-1	few	TRBJ2-1	TGTGCCAGCAGCTTCCTAGGCGGACTAGCGGGAGGCAAGGATATACTGGGTGAGCAGTTCTTC	CASSFLGGLAGGKDILGEQFF
NA	TRBV13	few	TRBJ1-1	TGTGCCAGCAGCGTTGGTGCTACGGGAGGTGAAGCTTTCTTT	CASSVGATGGEAFF
NA	TRBV5-1	few	TRBJ1-2	TGCGCCAGCAGCGCCTTGGACAGCTATGGCTACACCTTC	CASSALDSYGYTF
NA	TRBV5-8	NA	TRBJ2-7	TGTGCCAGCAGCCCAACGCGGGGTCTCTCCTACGAGCAGTACTTC	CASSPTRGLSYEQYF
NA	TRBV5-5	NA	TRBJ1-1	TGTGCCAGCGCCGACGGGGGGCTTTCAGCTTTCTTT	CASADGGLSAFF
TRBD2	TRBV5-1	few	TRBJ2-7	TGCGCCAGCAGCTTGGGACTAGCGGGGGAGAGCTCCTACGAGCAGTACTTC	CASSLGLAGESSYEQYF
NA	TRBV13	NA	TRBJ2-1	TGTGCCAGCAGCCAGGGACCGAGGTTCGATGAGCAGTTCTTC	CASSQGPRFDEQFF
TRBD1	TRBV3-1	few	TRBJ2-7	TGTGCCAGCAGCCCTAAGGACAGGGGCTACGAGCAGTACTTC	CASSPKDRGYEQYF
TRBD1	TRBV20-1	NA	TRBJ1-1	TGCAGTGCTGAGCAGGGACAGGCGGCGATCATGAACACTGAAGCTTTCTTT	CSAEQGQAAIMNTEAFF
NA	TRBV27	NA	TRBJ2-1	TGTGCCAGCAGTCGGGACATTAACAATGAGCAGTTCTTC	CASSRDINNEQFF
NA	TRBV27	NA	TRBJ2-1	TGTGCCAGCAGTTTAACCCTTTCCTACAATGAGCAGTTCTTC	CASSLTLSYNEQFF
NA	TRBV7-2	NA	TRBJ1-5	TGTGCCAGCAGCTTTGAGACATGGGGGGCCGGGCAGCCCCAGCATTTT	CASSFETWGAGQPQHF
NA	TRBV20-1	NA	TRBJ1-2	TGCAGTGCTAGAGGTGGGGGCTACACCTTC	CSARGGGYTF
NA	TRBV5-6	few	TRBJ2-7	TGTGCCAGCAGCTTGGACAGCGGGTTCTACGAGCAGTACTTC	CASSLDSGFYEQYF